Below are 32 T cell receptor beta chains sequenced from a single sample in a study of shared clonotypes between healthy human individuals. The repertoire was sequenced with immunoSEQ multiplex PCR; TCRdb's copy has only in-frame clones and lacks some. The sample consists of more than 2 million clones, around 95% of them appearing once. Sequencing used naive CD4+ T cells sorted from blood. Subset denoted: CD45RA+ positively selected. The receptors stem from a man between 18 and 35 years old in good health.

This rearrangement joins TRBV27 to TRBJ1-2; 7 bases are a match to TRBD1. V lost 2 bases, J lost 7 bases, and 13 bases stayed unmatched. The length of the CDR3 is 16 residues. Germline assignment: CDR1 MNHEY and CDR2 SMNVEV (reference sequence). This CDR3 reads CASSLGTQGKEGGYTF. CDR3 coding DNA: TGTGCCAGCAGTTTAGGGACACAGGGGAAGGAGGGTGGCTACACCTTC.

The rearrangement links TRBV29-1 to TRBJ2-2; 8 bases fit TRBD1. The CDR3 is 13 residues long. Germline V lookup: CDR1 SQVTM, CDR2 ANQGSEA. V dropped 6 bases and J dropped 4; count of bases not matched to a gene: 4. CDR3 sequence: CSVRTGTTGELFF. The CDR3 bases are TGCAGCGTCAGGACAGGGACCACCGGGGAGCTGTTTTTT.

The chain is built from TRBV15 and TRBJ2-3, with 8 positions matching TRBD2. Trimming cost V 0 bases and J 6 bases; bases outside gene matches: 2. This CDR3 spans 14 amino acids. CDR1 and CDR2 (germline): LNHNV, YYDKDF (reference sequence). CDR3: CATSREWTSDTQYF. The CDR3 DNA sequence: TGTGCCACCAGCAGAGAATGGACTAGCGATACGCAGTATTTT.

The chain joins TRBV5-6 to TRBJ1-1; TRBD1 matches 7 bases. Trimming removed 2 bases from V and 3 bases from J; junction bases left unmatched: 7. The CDR3 runs to 15 residues. CDR1 SGHDT and CDR2 YYEEEE come from the germline V gene. As DNA, the CDR3 is TGTGCCAGCAGCTTAGGAGACAGGGACCACACTGAAGCTTTCTTT. Encoded protein: CASSLGDRDHTEAFF.

This chain uses TRBV6-1 with TRBJ1-2; D gene unclear. V was pared by 1 base and J by 7 bases, with 7 bases between. Germline-derived CDR1 and CDR2 are MNHNS and SASEGT. The CDR3 is made up of 12 amino acids. For the CDR3, the DNA is TGTGCCAGCAGTGAAGGTGGGGTTGGCTACACCTTC. Translation: CASSEGGVGYTF.

The rearrangement joins TRBV12-5 to TRBJ1-2, with 8 bases fitting TRBD1. Per germline, CDR1 LGHNT and CDR2 FRNRAP. CDR3 length equals 13 residues. The ends lost 4 bases at V and 8 bases at J; junction bases unmatched: 6. The CDR3 region has the DNA TGTGCTAGTGGTTCAAGCGGACAGGGAGGCTACACCTTC. Protein sequence: CASGSSGQGGYTF. The complete variable domain, with remaining parts taken from reference TRBV12-5 and TRBJ1-2, reads DARVTQTPRHKVTEMGQEVTMRCQPILGHNTVFWYRQTMMQGLELLAYFRNRAPLDDSGMPKDRFSAEMPDATLATLKIQPSEPRDSAVYFCASGSSGQGGYTFGSGTRLTVV.

The rearrangement uses TRBV10-3 and TRBJ1-2, with TRBD1 matching 7 bases. This CDR3 spans 16 amino acids. Germline lookup yields CDR1 ENHRY and CDR2 SYGVKD. Trimming cost V 0 bases and J 4 bases; bases outside gene matches: 8. For the CDR3, the DNA is TGTGCCATCAGTGAGTCTGTAAGGGGACAGCGCTATGGCTACACCTTC. Translating gives CAISESVRGQRYGYTF.

This chain connects TRBV6-5 to TRBJ2-5, with TRBD2 identical over 9 bases. The V and J ends lost 11 bases and 3 bases, in that order; junction bases with no gene match: 10. Germline CDR1 reads MNHEY; CDR2 reads SVGAGI. This CDR3 is 14 amino acids long. CDR3 protein: CALNNGGGEETQYF. In DNA form, the CDR3 reads TGTGCCCTTAATAATGGCGGGGGGGAAGAGACCCAGTACTTC.

The rearrangement uses TRBV7-2 and TRBJ2-1, with 11 bases matching TRBD2. Per the germline V gene, CDR1 is SGHTA and CDR2 is FQGNSA. Trimming cost V 1 base and J 6 bases; bases outside gene matches: 11. The CDR3 is 18 residues long. As DNA, the CDR3 is TGTGCCAGCAGCTTAGGTGGGCCTAGCGGGAGGCTTTTCAATGAGCAGTTCTTC. Residues: CASSLGGPSGRLFNEQFF. The full variable domain, rest sourced from reference TRBV7-2 and TRBJ2-1, is GAGVSQSPSNKVTEKGKDVELRCDPISGHTALYWYRQSLGQGLEFLIYFQGNSAPDKSGLPSDRFSAERTGGSVSTLTIQRTQQEDSAVYLCASSLGGPSGRLFNEQFFGPGTRLTVL.

The J gene is TRBJ2-3, the V gene TRBV6-5; no definite D call. In germline, CDR1 is MNHEY, CDR2 SVGAGI. The CDR3 covers 12 residues. V lost 10 bases to trimming and J lost 0 bases, with 8 bases between them. The CDR3 bases are TGTGCCACCACGAGTAGCACAGATACGCAGTATTTT. Translated, it gives CATTSSTDTQYF.

The gene calls are TRBV30 and TRBJ1-6; D is unresolved. The germline V gene encodes CDR1 GTSNPN and CDR2 SVGIG (reference sequence). The V end was cut by 6 bases, the J end by 5 bases, with 14 bases between. This CDR3 has 14 residues. DNA of the CDR3: TGTGCCTGCTTGTCCGGGGTCCATAATTCACCCCTCCACTTT. As protein: CACLSGVHNSPLHF.

The chain combines TRBV18 with TRBJ2-7, with D unclear. V was shortened by 3 bases and J by 6 bases, with 9 bases between the two germline ends. Germline CDR1 reads KGHSH; CDR2 reads LQKENI. The CDR3 covers 12 residues. The CDR3 is CASSPLGLEQYF. For the CDR3, the DNA is TGTGCCAGCTCACCGCTCGGGCTCGAGCAGTACTTC.

The chain employs TRBV28 and TRBJ2-4; D remains ambiguous. Trimming took off 5 bases at V and 0 bases at J, with 23 bases between the two ends. CDR1 MDHEN and CDR2 SYDVKM come from the germline V gene. The CDR3 contains 19 residues. For the CDR3, the DNA is TGTGCCAGCAGTCCCGGCCTACGTAAAAAATCCTTAGCCAAAAACATTCAGTACTTC. Translated: CASSPGLRKKSLAKNIQYF. Looking up the rest from reference TRBV28 and TRBJ2-4 gives the full variable domain: DVKVTQSSRYLVKRTGEKVFLECVQDMDHENMFWYRQDPGLGLRLIYFSYDVKMKEKGDIPEGYSVSREKKERFSLILESASTNQTSMYLCASSPGLRKKSLAKNIQYFGAGTRLSVL.

This chain joins TRBV9 and TRBJ2-6; D is undetermined. V was pared by 4 bases and J by 1 base, with 12 bases between. The CDR3 runs to 16 residues. Germline values: CDR1 SGDLS, CDR2 YYNGEE. CDR3 nucleotide sequence: TGTGCCAGCAGCCCCACCTTGGCATCTGGGGCCAACGTCCTGACTTTC. Translated: CASSPTLASGANVLTF.

CDR3 loop: CASSARSGKGVQYF. CDR3 nucleotide sequence: TGTGCCAGCAGTGCCCGAAGCGGGAAGGGGGTGCAGTACTTC. The chain joins TRBV2 to TRBJ2-7; TRBD2 might be the D (7 bases). The CDR3 contains 14 residues. Germline CDR1 SNHLY, CDR2 FYNNEI. Trimming shortened V by 4 bases and J by 9 bases, and 19 bases separated the two germline ends.

The rearrangement links TRBV29-1 to TRBJ2-5; 9 nucleotides agree with TRBD1. Germline loops: CDR1 SQVTM, CDR2 ANQGSEA. V trimming: 5 bases; J trimming: 4 bases; junction bases outside the gene matches: 8. The CDR3 contains 14 residues. The CDR3 bases are TGCAGCGTTACACAGGGGGCGCCCCGAGAGACCCAGTACTTC. Amino acids: CSVTQGAPRETQYF.

The rearrangement joins TRBV30 to TRBJ1-1; TRBD1 might be the D (6 bases). There are 13 residues in the CDR3. Per the germline V gene, CDR1 is GTSNPN and CDR2 is SVGIG (reference sequence). Deletions cut 4 bases from V and 4 bases from J, with 13 bases between. Here the CDR3 reads CAWNKGVSTEAFF. The CDR3 DNA follows: TGTGCCTGGAATAAGGGGGTGAGCACTGAAGCTTTCTTT.

The chain uses TRBV30 and TRBJ1-4; D is unresolved. The CDR3 is made up of 15 amino acids. Germline CDR1 is GTSNPN and CDR2 is SVGIG (reference sequence). V lost 0 bases and J lost 1, with 9 bases in between. The CDR3 spells CAWSVQGLTNEKLFF. CDR3 nucleotide sequence: TGTGCCTGGAGTGTACAAGGCCTAACTAATGAAAAACTGTTTTTT.

Details on this clone: The same CDR3 can be traced to other DNA sequences in this sample. The chain employs TRBV5-1 and TRBJ2-5, with unresolved D. The CDR3 loop spans 13 amino acids. The V end was cut by 2 bases, the J end by 1 base, with 6 bases between. CDR1 SGHRS and CDR2 YFSETQ come from the germline V gene. CDR3 region: CASSFSPQETQYF. The CDR3 DNA reads TGCGCCAGCAGCTTCAGTCCCCAAGAGACCCAGTACTTC. The full variable domain, completed using reference TRBV5-1 and TRBJ2-5, is KAGVTQTPRYLIKTRGQQVTLSCSPISGHRSVSWYQQTPGQGLQFLFEYFSETQRNKGNFPGRFSGRQFSNSRSEMNVSTLELGDSALYLCASSFSPQETQYFGPGTRLLVL.

Concerning this clone itself: The junction differs from germline at one of its ends, possibly a read error. The chain couples TRBV7-7 to TRBJ2-1; D gene ambiguous. This CDR3 contains 13 residues. Germline-derived CDR1 and CDR2 are SSHAT and FNYEAQ (reference sequence). CDR3 amino acids: CASSSDLNAEQFF. The CDR3 DNA is TGTGCTAGCAGCTCGGATCTCAACGCTGAGCAGTTCTTC.

The V gene is TRBV5-4, the J gene TRBJ2-1; D is possibly TRBD2 (6 bases). This CDR3 is 15 amino acids long. V gave up 0 bases and J gave up 8 bases, with 15 bases separating them. Germline V gene sequence: CDR1 SGHNT, CDR2 YYREEE (reference sequence). The CDR3 coding sequence is TGTGCCAGCAGCTTGGCAGGGACTTGGGCCCATGAGCAGTTCTTC. Translating it yields CASSLAGTWAHEQFF.

This chain connects TRBV6-5 to TRBJ2-2; D is undetermined. V lost 5 bases, J lost 6 bases, and 10 bases lay in between. The CDR3 runs 13 residues. Germline lookup yields CDR1 MNHEY and CDR2 SVGAGI. The CDR3 loop reads CASSPLSPGELFF. In DNA form, the CDR3 reads TGTGCCAGCAGTCCTTTAAGCCCCGGGGAGCTGTTTTTT.

The chain joins TRBV28 to TRBJ2-5; D might be TRBD2 (6 bases). Germline V lookup: CDR1 MDHEN, CDR2 SYDVKM. The CDR3 spans 13 residues. Between the trimmed V and J ends, which lost 4 bases and 9 bases, there was a span of 15 bases. Here the CDR3 reads CASSSPLGEAQYF. DNA for the CDR3: TGTGCCAGCAGTTCTCCCCTGGGGGAGGCCCAGTACTTC.

V and J are TRBV30 and TRBJ2-1, with D maybe TRBD2 (6 bases). V lost 5 bases to trimming and J lost 2 bases, with 22 bases between them. The CDR3 consists of 17 residues. Germline V gene data show CDR1 as GTSNPN and CDR2 as SVGIG (reference sequence). In DNA, the CDR3 is TGTGCCTGGCCTCGGGACTTATCTGTGAGAACCTACAATGAGCAGTTCTTC. Protein product: CAWPRDLSVRTYNEQFF.

Comment on this clone: The same CDR3 also results from other DNA sequences found in this sample. The J gene is TRBJ2-5, the V gene TRBV6-6, with TRBD1 as a possible D gene (6 bases). Germline V CDR1 and CDR2: MNHNY, SVGAGI (reference sequence). The CDR3 consists of 12 residues. V lost 6 bases, J lost 5 bases, and 10 bases lay in between. CDR3 DNA sequence: TGTGCCAGCAGACAGGGTTCGGAGACCCAGTACTTC. Its translation is CASRQGSETQYF.

The rearrangement uses TRBV7-9 and TRBJ1-1, with TRBD1 identical over 11 bases. This CDR3 contains 16 residues. The J segment lost 3 bases and the V segment lost 6 bases, leaving 9 bases of the junction unmatched. Germline V lookup: CDR1 SEHNR, CDR2 FQNEAQ (reference sequence). CDR3 coding DNA: TGTGCCAGCAGGAGGGACAGGGGGGCGGAGGACACTGAAGCTTTCTTT. Amino acid sequence: CASRRDRGAEDTEAFF.

The chain couples TRBV18 to TRBJ1-6; 12 bases agree with TRBD1. The CDR3 totals 14 residues. Trimming cost V 5 bases and J 9 bases; bases outside gene matches: 2. Germline V CDR1 and CDR2: KGHSH, LQKENI. The DNA for the CDR3 is TGTGCCAGCTCATCGGGACAGGGGGCTTCACCCCTCCACTTT. Its translation: CASSSGQGASPLHF.

V is TRBV11-3 and J is TRBJ1-1, with 8 bases aligning to TRBD1. V trimming: 3 bases; J trimming: 9 bases; junction bases outside the gene matches: 6. The CDR3 is 13 residues long. Germline CDR1 reads SGHNT; CDR2 reads YENEEA. The CDR3 sequence: CASSFGQGGKAFF. DNA for the CDR3: TGTGCCAGCAGCTTCGGACAGGGAGGGAAAGCTTTCTTT.

The V gene is TRBV13, the J gene TRBJ2-3, with 11 nucleotides matching TRBD2. CDR1 and CDR2 (germline): PRHDT, FYEKMQ (reference sequence). The CDR3 is made up of 16 amino acids. J lost 1 base, V lost 5 bases, and 5 bases had no gene match. The CDR3 sequence: CASSPILAGGTDTQYF. The CDR3 DNA follows: TGTGCCAGCAGCCCCATACTAGCGGGGGGCACAGATACGCAGTATTTT.

The table lists this clone with a count of one. This chain uses TRBV5-6 with TRBJ1-1; the D gene is possibly TRBD1 (5 bases). V shed 4 bases and J shed 7 bases, with 11 bases lying between them. The CDR3 consists of 12 residues. The V gene's germline CDR1 is SGHDT and CDR2 YYEEEE. The CDR3 sequence is CASSQGAFEAFF. The CDR3 nucleotides are TGTGCCAGCAGCCAGGGAGCGTTTGAAGCTTTCTTT.

The J gene is TRBJ1-5, the V gene TRBV6-1, with no clear D. The V and J ends lost 3 bases and 1 base respectively, with 7 bases between them. The CDR3 is 14 residues long. Germline loops: CDR1 MNHNS, CDR2 SASEGT. CDR3 amino acids: CASSDAGSNQPQHF. As DNA, the CDR3 is TGTGCCAGCAGTGATGCAGGCAGCAATCAGCCCCAGCATTTT.

The chain is built from TRBV10-3 and TRBJ2-5; D possibly corresponds to TRBD1 (6 bases). Germline CDR1 reads ENHRY; CDR2 reads SYGVKD. The CDR3 extends over 15 amino acids. V lost 4 bases to trimming and J lost 5 bases, with 17 bases between them. CDR3 nucleotide sequence: TGTGCCATCAGTGCGGATAGGGGGTTGAGGGAGACCCAGTACTTC. This translates into CAISADRGLRETQYF.